Below, one TCR beta chain is given with its context. Its antigen is undetermined. The V gene's germline CDR1 is SGHKS and CDR2 YYEKEE (reference sequence). This CDR3 contains 14 residues. V was trimmed by 7 bases and J by 7 bases, leaving 15 bases between them. The data stem from a study of OX40 agonist ivuxolimab in advanced cancers. Across the study: Ivuxolimab is an agonistic anti-OX40 (CD134) antibody, and patients were treated with it. Dose-escalation patients had hepatocellular carcinoma, melanoma, renal cell or head and neck cancer. A partial response was reached by three patients: one with hepatocellular carcinoma and two with cutaneous melanoma.

General observations from the study: Patients who responded partially at 0.1-3.0 mg/kg showed clonal expansion ranking among the lowest.

Here immunoSEQ multiplex PCR was the method, and the copy in TCRdb shows in-frame clones only, minus some. Here the sample spans roughly 50,000 clones, about 80% being singletons. The TCR comes from an adult with an advanced solid tumor such as melanoma, head and neck, liver or kidney cancer. Specimen: CD4+ or CD8+ T cells sorted from blood, collected in a trial of the OX40 agonist ivuxolimab. The chain has TRBV5-5 and TRBJ1-6; D perhaps matches TRBD1 (5 bases). The CDR3 sequence is CASGNRLPNSPLHF. For the CDR3, the DNA is TGTGCCAGCGGCAACAGGCTGCCCAATTCACCCCTCCACTTT.